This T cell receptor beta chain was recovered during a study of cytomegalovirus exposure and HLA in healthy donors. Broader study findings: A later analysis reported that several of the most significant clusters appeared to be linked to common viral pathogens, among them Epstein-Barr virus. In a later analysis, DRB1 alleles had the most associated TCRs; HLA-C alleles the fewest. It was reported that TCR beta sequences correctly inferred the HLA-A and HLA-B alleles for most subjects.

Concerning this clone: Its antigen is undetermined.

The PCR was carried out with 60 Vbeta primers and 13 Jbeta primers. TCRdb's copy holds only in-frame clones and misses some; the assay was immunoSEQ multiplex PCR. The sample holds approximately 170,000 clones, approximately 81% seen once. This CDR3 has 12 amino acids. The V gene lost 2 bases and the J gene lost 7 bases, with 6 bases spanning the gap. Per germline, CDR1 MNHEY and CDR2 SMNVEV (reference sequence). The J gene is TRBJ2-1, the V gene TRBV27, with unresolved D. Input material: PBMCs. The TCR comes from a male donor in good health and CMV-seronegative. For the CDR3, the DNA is TGTGCCAGCAGTTTAGATACTAATGAGCAGTTCTTC. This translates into CASSLDTNEQFF.